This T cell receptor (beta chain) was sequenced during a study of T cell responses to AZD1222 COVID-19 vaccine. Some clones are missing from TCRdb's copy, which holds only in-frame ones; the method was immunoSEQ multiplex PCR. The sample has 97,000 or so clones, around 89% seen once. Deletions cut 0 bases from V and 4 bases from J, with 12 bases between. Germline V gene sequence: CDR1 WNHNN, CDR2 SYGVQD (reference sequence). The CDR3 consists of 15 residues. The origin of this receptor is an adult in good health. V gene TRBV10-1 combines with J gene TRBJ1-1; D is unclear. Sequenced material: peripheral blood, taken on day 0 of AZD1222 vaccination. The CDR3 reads CASSESRYAGTEAFF. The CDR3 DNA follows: TGCGCCAGCAGTGAGTCGAGGTACGCGGGCACTGAAGCTTTCTTT.